Below, one TCR beta chain is given with its context. Its antigen is not identified. This sample was included in a study of chemoradiotherapy in HPV16-positive cancers. Study background: Candidate HPV-specific T-cell clones and common TCR motifs came from functional assays in a couple of HPV16-positive patients.

Germline CDR1 and CDR2: MNHEY and SVGAGI. The CDR3 runs to 16 residues. V gave up 0 bases and J gave up 8 bases, with 19 bases separating them. Study-wide results and limits: For HPV16-positive patients, expanding HPV-responsive T cells associated with longer recurrence-free survival. Candidate HPV-specific clones and E7-related TCR motifs grew in tumor during treatment.

Profiled with immunoSEQ multiplex PCR; TCRdb holds only in-frame clones, not every one. The sample has thousands of clones, more than 75% seen once. Repertoires were sampled repeatedly during chemoradiotherapy. V is TRBV6-5 and J is TRBJ1-2; D uncertain. This TCR came from a human donor with HPV-associated anogenital cancer. Sample collection was performed from a patient who underwent chemoradiotherapy. The chain's CDR3 is CASSYSIPFHESGYTF. CDR3 bases: TGTGCCAGCAGTTACTCGATCCCGTTTCATGAATCGGGCTACACCTTC.